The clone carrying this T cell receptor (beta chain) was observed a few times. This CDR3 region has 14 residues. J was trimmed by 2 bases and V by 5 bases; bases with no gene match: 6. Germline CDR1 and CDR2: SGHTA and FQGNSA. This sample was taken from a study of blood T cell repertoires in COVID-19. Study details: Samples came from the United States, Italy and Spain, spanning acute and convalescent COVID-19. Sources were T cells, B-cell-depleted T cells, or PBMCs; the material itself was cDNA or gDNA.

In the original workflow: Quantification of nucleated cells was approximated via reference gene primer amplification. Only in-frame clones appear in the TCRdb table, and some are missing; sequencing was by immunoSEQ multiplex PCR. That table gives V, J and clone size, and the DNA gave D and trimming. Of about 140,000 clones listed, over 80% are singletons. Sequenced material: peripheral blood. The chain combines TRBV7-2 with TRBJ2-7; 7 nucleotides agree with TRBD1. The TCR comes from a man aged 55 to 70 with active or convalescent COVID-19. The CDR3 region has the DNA TGTGCCAGCAGCCAAAGACAGGGACCCTACGAGCAGTACTTC. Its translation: CASSQRQGPYEQYF. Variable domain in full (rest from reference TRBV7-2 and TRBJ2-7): GAGVSQSPSNKVTEKGKDVELRCDPISGHTALYWYRQSLGQGLEFLIYFQGNSAPDKSGLPSDRFSAERTGGSVSTLTIQRTQQEDSAVYLCASSQRQGPYEQYFGPGTRLTVT.